Listed below are T cell receptor beta chains from one sample, sequenced in a study of cytomegalovirus exposure and HLA in healthy donors. TCRdb's copy holds only in-frame clones and misses some; the assay was immunoSEQ multiplex PCR. This table holds about 170,000 clones, approximately 84% found once. Material for sequencing was PBMCs. Receptors originate from a woman aged 45 to 65 in good health and CMV-seropositive. Both conserved end residues are trimmed from each CDR3. The order of the fields is clone size, V gene, CDR3 length, CDR3 protein. Clone size, where shown, is once, few, many, or a class for clones that have expanded.

abundance: .; v_gene: TRBV27; len: 13; CDR3aa: ASRKRQGTYNEQF
abundance: .; v_gene: TRBV18; len: 11; CDR3aa: ASSPSPGNTIY
abundance: .; v_gene: TRBV7-2; len: 14; CDR3aa: ASSGQTSGSESTQY
abundance: .; v_gene: TRBV5-6; len: 15; CDR3aa: ASSGKLAGQRTGELF
abundance: .; v_gene: TRBV13; len: 16; CDR3aa: ASSDRTSGRNTYNEQF
abundance: .; v_gene: TRBV10-3; len: 13; CDR3aa: ATPGQGAGANVLT
abundance: .; v_gene: TRBV7-2; len: 12; CDR3aa: ASSRGQANNEQF
abundance: .; v_gene: TRBV28; len: 15; CDR3aa: ASTSGTFNSGANVLT
abundance: .; v_gene: TRBV9; len: 18; CDR3aa: ASSSGQGRGVDSGANVLT
abundance: .; v_gene: TRBV21-1; len: 17; CDR3aa: ASSKDSRGQGNMNTEAF
abundance: once; v_gene: TRBV9; len: 16; CDR3aa: ASSATSGRGLSYNEQF
abundance: few; v_gene: TRBV6-5; len: 13; CDR3aa: ASSYLPLVSTEAF
abundance: few; v_gene: TRBV2; len: 13; CDR3aa: ASSPSENSNQPQH
abundance: .; v_gene: TRBV7-9; len: 9; CDR3aa: ASSLFDGYT
abundance: .; v_gene: TRBV6-5; len: 12; CDR3aa: ASSYSDRVETQY
abundance: .; v_gene: TRBV6-5; len: 9; CDR3aa: ASSYSSEQY
abundance: .; v_gene: TRBV7-2; len: 11; CDR3aa: ASSSLRNYGYT
abundance: .; v_gene: TRBV28; len: 12; CDR3aa: AIYRGGQGYGYT
abundance: once; v_gene: TRBV7-9; len: 11; CDR3aa: ASSLATGDEQF
abundance: .; v_gene: TRBV7-2; len: 11; CDR3aa: ASSLGQGEGYT
abundance: few; v_gene: TRBV15; len: 15; CDR3aa: ATSRDIGESSYNEQF
abundance: .; v_gene: TRBV2; len: 12; CDR3aa: ASSESEGVTEAF
abundance: .; v_gene: TRBV2; len: 15; CDR3aa: ASSEATVGLAGHEQY
abundance: .; v_gene: TRBV7-2; len: 14; CDR3aa: ASSPWTSASQETQY
abundance: few; v_gene: TRBV7-9; len: 13; CDR3aa: ASTNPGTGDNEQF
abundance: few; v_gene: TRBV2; len: 14; CDR3aa: ASSESRVFRDGEQY
abundance: .; v_gene: TRBV28; len: 12; CDR3aa: ASSLTGANEKLF
abundance: .; v_gene: TRBV7-3; len: 13; CDR3aa: ASSLNGREIDTQY
abundance: .; v_gene: TRBV7-8; len: 13; CDR3aa: ASSPLAGPQETQY
abundance: .; v_gene: TRBV9; len: 13; CDR3aa: ASSVTYRVGTEAF
abundance: .; v_gene: TRBV9; len: 16; CDR3aa: ASSVDASGGTVDSPLH
abundance: .; v_gene: TRBV19; len: 13; CDR3aa: ASSIRLAVGSEQY
abundance: .; v_gene: TRBV29-1; len: 10; CDR3aa: SVDPSETEAF
abundance: .; v_gene: TRBV7-2; len: 11; CDR3aa: ASSLDRGDKAF
abundance: .; v_gene: TRBV29-1; len: 11; CDR3aa: SVFSGRVYEQY
abundance: .; v_gene: TRBV29-1; len: 13; CDR3aa: SVMLGQGAVDTQY
abundance: once; v_gene: TRBV4-1; len: 12; CDR3aa: ASSLSGSYNEQF
abundance: .; v_gene: TRBV29-1; len: 16; CDR3aa: SVEDELIRYRANYGYT
abundance: .; v_gene: TRBV4-3; len: 13; CDR3aa: ASSQDRNQGYEQY
abundance: few; v_gene: TRBV28; len: 11; CDR3aa: ASSMTGDQPQH
abundance: .; v_gene: TRBV7-6; len: 11; CDR3aa: ASSPGGTGELF
abundance: .; v_gene: TRBV7-9; len: 11; CDR3aa: ASSPRGKTEAF
abundance: once; v_gene: TRBV27; len: 12; CDR3aa: ASSSGLATGELF
abundance: .; v_gene: TRBV10-3; len: 13; CDR3aa: AISESTGPNNEQF
abundance: .; v_gene: TRBV18; len: 12; CDR3aa: ASSPRQGDTEAF
abundance: .; v_gene: TRBV18; len: 11; CDR3aa: ASSPGGNQPQH
abundance: .; v_gene: TRBV7-2; len: 13; CDR3aa: ASSLGGGGNQPQH
abundance: .; v_gene: TRBV7-2; len: 13; CDR3aa: ASSYLAGEGNEQF
abundance: once; v_gene: TRBV28; len: 13; CDR3aa: ASSSTSPTYNEQF
abundance: .; v_gene: TRBV7-9; len: 12; CDR3aa: ASSLPANTGELF
abundance: .; v_gene: TRBV7-9; len: 14; CDR3aa: SSSSSKGQGTYEQY
abundance: .; v_gene: TRBV7-2; len: 13; CDR3aa: ASSSRTGAGGELF
abundance: .; v_gene: TRBV5-1; len: 14; CDR3aa: ASSLGAGAEWNTIY
abundance: .; v_gene: TRBV29-1; len: 10; CDR3aa: SGRDYQETQY
abundance: once; v_gene: TRBV2; len: 12; CDR3aa: ASSLNRVAYEQY
abundance: .; v_gene: TRBV4-1; len: 11; CDR3aa: ASSQWESQPQH
abundance: .; v_gene: TRBV28; len: 12; CDR3aa: ASRDRGKTYEQY
abundance: .; v_gene: TRBV5-4; len: 13; CDR3aa: ASSLAGTANYGYT
abundance: .; v_gene: TRBV6-5; len: 11; CDR3aa: ASSRSANTEAF
abundance: .; v_gene: TRBV15; len: 13; CDR3aa: ATSSPQGVDTEAF